The source of this T cell receptor (beta chain) is a study of blood T cells in healthy people across ages. General study points: Observed TCR beta diversity showed a strong correlation with the percentage of naive T cells as measured by flow cytometry.

On this clonotype: The antigen remains unidentified.

A sample-barcoded 5' primer and a J-beta primer mix were used in a second PCR of roughly 7 to 11 cycles. TCRdb redid the calling of the 5' RACE reads with MiXCR, one entry per CDR3 protein. Here the sample spans approximately 800,000 distinct CDR3 sequences, approximately 59% being singletons. Germline CDR1 reads DFQATT; CDR2 reads SNEGSKA (reference sequence). V was clipped by 3 bases and J by 0 bases, with 6 bases between them. The CDR3 contains 14 residues. The source is a man in his thirties or forties in good health. Sequencing was done on a sample of blood. The chain joins TRBV20-1 to TRBJ2-6; D ambiguous. The CDR3 DNA reads TGCAGTGCTAGTCTGCCCTCTGGGGCCAACGTCCTGACTTTC. Residues: CSASLPSGANVLTF.